Each of the 8 T cell receptor beta chains below was sequenced from the same sample in a study of cytotoxic CD8 clonotypes in ibrutinib-treated CLL. TCRdb's copy holds only in-frame clones and misses some; the assay was immunoSEQ multiplex PCR. The data hold 150,000 to 200,000 clones, with 70% to 85% observed a single time. The source was PBMCs, collected after 12 months of ibrutinib treatment. These receptors were taken from a human donor with chronic lymphocytic leukemia.

The V and J genes are TRBV2 and TRBJ1-4, with D uncertain. The CDR3 is made up of 15 amino acids. Deletions cut 6 bases from V and 7 bases from J, with 18 bases between. The germline V gene has CDR1 SNHLY and CDR2 FYNNEI. CDR3 residues: CASSATRAVGEKLFF. The CDR3 coding sequence is TGTGCCAGCAGCGCGACTAGGGCCGTAGGTGAAAAACTGTTTTTT.

This clone appeared a single time. V gene TRBV20-1 combines with J gene TRBJ2-1; 9 positions match TRBD2. Germline V gene data show CDR1 as DFQATT and CDR2 as SNEGSKA (reference sequence). The CDR3 extends over 11 amino acids. The CDR3 nucleotides are TGCAGGCCGACTAGCGGAAAAGAGCAGTTCTTC. Protein sequence: CRPTSGKEQFF.

On this clone itself: Germline is not matched at one junction end, which may reflect a read error. The chain joins TRBV29-1 to TRBJ2-5; D may be TRBD2 (7 bases). The CDR3 extends over 11 amino acids. CDR1 and CDR2 (germline): SQVTM, ANQGSEA. The CDR3 sequence: CSPPGGFTPYF. DNA for the CDR3: TGCAGCCCCCCGGGGGGCTTTACCCCGTACTTC.

The chain combines TRBV6-6 with TRBJ2-1; D not certain. Trimming left V 7 bases short and J 2 bases short, with 12 bases between. In germline, CDR1 is MNHNY, CDR2 SVGAGI (reference sequence). The CDR3 has 14 residues. The CDR3 protein is CASKSYLTYNEQFF. The CDR3 bases are TGTGCCAGCAAGAGTTACTTAACCTACAATGAGCAGTTCTTC.

The chain links TRBV7-2 to TRBJ1-2; D is uncertain. Trimming removed 1 base from V and 4 bases from J, with 7 bases in between. Germline-derived CDR1 and CDR2 are SGHTA and FQGNSA. The CDR3 loop spans 13 amino acids. CDR3 coding DNA: TGTGCCAGCAGCTTAGTGGATGCCTATGGCTACACCTTC. Encoded protein: CASSLVDAYGYTF.

The chain recombines TRBV7-9 with TRBJ1-4; D might be TRBD1 (5 bases). The ends were cut back, 3 bases at V and 7 bases at J, with 12 bases in the middle. This CDR3 is 14 amino acids long. Germline assignment: CDR1 SEHNR and CDR2 FQNEAQ (reference sequence). The CDR3 region is CASSFEGLSEKLFF. The CDR3 DNA reads as TGTGCCAGCAGCTTTGAGGGACTTAGTGAAAAACTGTTTTTT. The whole variable domain, filled in from reference TRBV7-9 and TRBJ1-4, reads DTGVSQNPRHKITKRGQNVTFRCDPISEHNRLYWYRQTLGQGPEFLTYFQNEAQLEKSRLLSDRFSAERPKGSFSTLEIQRTEQGDSAMYLCASSFEGLSEKLFFGSGTQLSVL.

The chain has TRBV9 and TRBJ2-1, with 9 bases matching TRBD1. Germline V gene data show CDR1 as SGDLS and CDR2 as YYNGEE. Trimming cost V 0 bases and J 7 bases; bases outside gene matches: 11. This CDR3 comprises 17 residues. In DNA, the CDR3 is TGTGCCAGCAGCGTAGCTTACGGGACAGGGCCTGCGAATGAGCAGTTCTTC. Amino acid sequence: CASSVAYGTGPANEQFF.

The rearrangement links TRBV7-2 to TRBJ2-7; no definite D call. V was shortened by 1 base and J by 1 base, with 11 bases between the two germline ends. This CDR3 contains 15 residues. Germline V gene sequence: CDR1 SGHTA, CDR2 FQGNSA. For the CDR3, the DNA is TGTGCCAGCAGCTTAGGGGTCCACAAATCCTACGAGCAGTACTTC. Residues: CASSLGVHKSYEQYF.